Sequencing of this T cell receptor (beta chain) was carried out in a study of blood T cell repertoires in COVID-19. The CDR3 consists of 15 residues. The germline V gene has CDR1 SGHAT and CDR2 FQNNGV. With 5 bases clipped from V and 3 bases from J, the junction kept 8 bases outside the gene matches. Using immunoSEQ multiplex PCR, the repertoire was profiled, and TCRdb retains in-frame clones only, with some absent. The data show 200,000 to 250,000 clones, about 88% seen once. This TCR came from a woman aged 25 to 39 who had recovered from COVID-19. The chain combines TRBV11-2 with TRBJ1-2, with 8 bases matching TRBD1. Sequenced sample: PBMCs or T cells enriched from blood (not recorded which). The CDR3 protein is CASSQTGGTDYGYTF. The CDR3 nucleotides read TGTGCCAGCAGCCAAACAGGGGGTACTGACTATGGCTACACCTTC.